This T cell receptor (beta chain) was recovered during a study of T cell responses to AZD1222 COVID-19 vaccine. Findings and limits, study-wide: Spike-specific TCR breadth and depth rose after two AZD1222 doses. Reports indicate that nearly half of spike-specific TCRs are directed at unmutated variant regions. Spike as a whole was targeted by vaccine-associated CD4 TCRs, dominant at 160-218 and 743-854. The study identified only six AZD1222 recipients as seropositive at baseline.

Using immunoSEQ multiplex PCR, the repertoire was profiled, and TCRdb retains in-frame clones only, with some absent. The sample holds 100,000 to 130,000 clones, about 89% seen once. As regards this clone: Its target is unknown.

Germline-derived CDR1 and CDR2 are SNHLY and FYNNEI. This CDR3 spans 15 amino acids. V dropped 7 bases and J dropped 0 bases, with 13 bases sitting between them. The clonotype originates from an adult in good health. The chain recombines TRBV2 with TRBJ1-3; D call uncertain. The sequencing here drew on peripheral blood, taken on day 0 of AZD1222 vaccination. The CDR3 loop reads CASIMGGLSGNTIYF. CDR3 in DNA: TGTGCCAGCATCATGGGAGGACTCTCTGGAAACACCATATATTTT.